These 20 T cell receptor beta chains share one sample of origin, sequenced in a study of Graves' ophthalmopathy and Graves' hyperthyroidism. Amplified TCR beta CDR3 regions were obtained using RNA transcripts as template. The authors performed first-round RT-PCR with HTBI primers and then a second-round multiplex PCR. TCRdb itself ran the multiplex PCR reads through MiXCR, one entry per CDR3 protein. This sample has about 1.2 million distinct CDR3 sequences, with about 35% found just once. What was sequenced was peripheral blood or thyroid tissue (not recorded which). Receptors originate from an adult man with Graves' hyperthyroidism.

This clonotype turned up a few times. The chain carries TRBV27 and TRBJ1-4, with D tentatively TRBD1 (5 bases). The germline V and J ends were trimmed by 5 bases and 8 bases, with 15 bases remaining between them. The CDR3 has 14 amino acids. Per the germline V gene, CDR1 is MNHEY and CDR2 is SMNVEV (reference sequence). CDR3 sequence: CASSHDSVGEKLFF. CDR3 nucleotides: TGTGCCAGCAGTCACGACAGCGTTGGGGAAAAACTGTTTTTT.

This clonotype was seen many times. V gene TRBV12-3 or TRBV12-4 combines with J gene TRBJ1-2; 7 bases map to TRBD1. The V gene end was trimmed by 0 bases and the J gene end by 6 bases; junction bases not matched to a gene: 7. The CDR3 has 15 residues. The CDR3 spells CASSLAGRGYNGYTF. The CDR3 DNA is TGTGCCAGCAGTTTAGCGGGCAGGGGGTATAATGGCTACACCTTC.

This clonotype was seen repeatedly, ten times or more. The chain is built from TRBV29-1 and TRBJ2-7; TRBD1 aligns across 9 bases. Germline V gene sequence: CDR1 SQVTM, CDR2 ANQGSEA. Trimming at V came to 6 bases and at J to 6 bases, leaving 3 bases not matched to a gene. The CDR3 has 11 amino acids. The chain's CDR3 is CSVATGGEQYF. CDR3 bases: TGCAGCGTAGCGACAGGGGGCGAGCAGTACTTC.

The rearrangement links TRBV13 to TRBJ2-7, with a possible D match to TRBD2 (6 bases). V shed 8 bases and J shed 3 bases, with 14 bases lying between them. The CDR3 runs to 13 residues. The germline gives CDR1 PRHDT, CDR2 FYEKMQ (reference sequence). In DNA form, the CDR3 reads TGTGCCAGCGGCCTGCGGGGCCACTACGAGCAGTACTTC. It specifies CASGLRGHYEQYF.

The CDR3: CASSLRTGAETQYF. The CDR3, as DNA: TGTGCCAGCAGCCTTCGGACAGGGGCAGAGACCCAGTACTTC. The chain combines TRBV14 with TRBJ2-5, with 9 nucleotides matching TRBD1. Unmatched junction bases numbered 4, after V lost 4 bases and J lost 4 bases. Germline V gives CDR1 SGHDN, CDR2 FVKESK. The CDR3 consists of 14 residues.

This clonotype has just a few counts. This chain uses TRBV6-5 with TRBJ2-7, with 7 nucleotides matching TRBD1. This CDR3 contains 14 residues. Germline CDR1 and CDR2: MNHEY and SVGAGI. V gave up 6 bases and J gave up 6 bases; unmatched junction bases: 11. Here the CDR3 reads CASSSRDRSSEQYF. CDR3 nucleotides: TGTGCCAGCAGCTCACGGGACAGATCGTCCGAGCAGTACTTC.

V gene TRBV25-1 combines with J gene TRBJ2-1; D assignment may be TRBD1 or TRBD2 (5 bases each). The germline V and J ends were trimmed by 1 base and 4 bases, with 14 bases remaining between them. This CDR3 has 16 amino acids. The germline V gene has CDR1 MGHDK and CDR2 SYGVNS. CDR3 sequence reads: CASSEFPGRAYNEQFF. DNA for the CDR3: TGTGCCAGCAGTGAATTCCCGGGGCGAGCGTACAATGAGCAGTTCTTC.

This clonotype was seen only a few times. The chain couples TRBV29-1 to TRBJ2-7; TRBD1 matches 10 bases. CDR3 length: 13 amino acids. The germline gives CDR1 SQVTM, CDR2 ANQGSEA. CDR3 DNA sequence: TGCAGTGCCAAGACAGGGGGCGTCTACGAGCAGTACTTC. It encodes CSAKTGGVYEQYF.

This clonotype came up many times. The junction and the germline gene differ at one end; a read error may be behind it. The chain has TRBV5-8 and TRBJ1-2, with D perhaps TRBD1 (6 bases). Germline CDR1 reads SGHTS; CDR2 reads YDEGEE. The CDR3 consists of 13 residues. The CDR3 spells CASTLSGAGGYTF. CDR3 DNA: TGTGCCAGCACCTTGTCGGGGGCTGGTGGCTACACCTTC.

With regard to this clonotype: A clone one base away is much larger, so this may be a read error. This is likely a read error, given that the CDR3 carries no conserved phenylalanine or tryptophan at its end. The rearrangement links TRBV7-6 to TRBJ2-7; 8 bases agree with TRBD1. V was clipped by 5 bases and J by 5 bases; unmatched bases: 11. Germline V gene sequence: CDR1 SGHVS, CDR2 FNYEAQ. The CDR3 is 15 residues long. CDR3 nucleotide sequence: TGTGCCAGCAGCCCACGACAGGGGCGATCGGACGAGCAGTACCTC. This translates into CASSPRQGRSDEQYL.

CDR3 region: CASSVPGQPYEQYF. The CDR3 DNA reads TGTGCCAGCAGCGTACCGGGACAACCCTACGAGCAGTACTTC. This chain uses TRBV7-2 with TRBJ2-7; D is possibly TRBD1 (6 bases). The CDR3 sequence is 14 residues long. V was trimmed by 5 bases and J by 2 bases, leaving 13 bases between them. CDR1 and CDR2 (germline): SGHTA, FQGNSA.

This clonotype has a handful of counts. The rearrangement uses TRBV28 and TRBJ1-1; D gene ambiguous. There are 15 residues in the CDR3. Germline V gives CDR1 MDHEN, CDR2 SYDVKM. V lost 1 base and J 0 bases, leaving 9 bases between the germline ends. The CDR3 loop reads CASSLLSLMNTEAFF. CDR3 sequence (DNA): TGTGCCAGCAGTTTATTATCCCTGATGAACACTGAAGCTTTCTTT.

Ten or more counts support this clonotype. The V gene is TRBV7-2, the J gene TRBJ1-1; no definite D call. V gave up 5 bases and J gave up 7 bases, with 11 bases separating them. The length of the CDR3 is 12 residues. Germline loops: CDR1 SGHTA, CDR2 FQGNSA. CDR3 nucleotide sequence: TGTGCCAGCAGCCCAGTGCTCGGTGAAGCTTTCTTT. It codes for CASSPVLGEAFF.

The chain links TRBV29-1 to TRBJ2-5; D may be TRBD1 or TRBD2 (5 bases each). Between the trimmed V and J ends, which lost 4 bases and 5 bases, there was a span of 14 bases. CDR3 size: 13 residues. From germline, CDR1 is SQVTM and CDR2 ANQGSEA. In DNA, the CDR3 is TGCAGCGTTGCGTCGGGGCCAGGGGAGACCCAGTACTTC. This gives the protein CSVASGPGETQYF.

This clonotype has a handful of counts. The chain recombines TRBV6-2 or TRBV6-3 with TRBJ1-5; 8 nucleotides agree with TRBD1. The CDR3 totals 15 residues. Losses at the gene ends were 8 bases for V and 6 bases for J; bases not matched to a gene: 12. The V gene's germline CDR1 is MNHEY and CDR2 SVGEGT. For the CDR3, the DNA is TGTGCCAGCGGGGACCCGACAGGGGTTGGTCAGCCCCAGCATTTT. Encoded protein: CASGDPTGVGQPQHF.

The V gene is TRBV7-2, the J gene TRBJ1-6; 9 bases line up with TRBD1. The trim removed 4 bases at V and 6 bases at J, leaving 7 bases unmatched. Germline V gives CDR1 SGHTA, CDR2 FQGNSA. This CDR3 is built from 16 residues. The CDR3 coding sequence is TGTGCCAGCAGCTCCCCACCGGGACAGGGTAATTCACCCCTCCACTTT. This translates into CASSSPPGQGNSPLHF.

The rearrangement uses TRBV7-9 and TRBJ1-4; 11 bases match TRBD1. CDR3 length equals 18 residues. Germline V CDR1 and CDR2: SEHNR, FQNEAQ (reference sequence). V was pared by 5 bases and J by 6 bases, with 14 bases of the junction left unmatched. CDR3 region: CASSVDGGQGDRDEKLFF. Written as DNA, the CDR3 is TGTGCCAGCAGCGTAGATGGGGGACAGGGGGATAGGGATGAAAAACTGTTTTTT.

The chain is built from TRBV15 and TRBJ2-2; no clear D gene. Looked up from germline, CDR1 is LNHNV and CDR2 is YYDKDF (reference sequence). V was shortened by 0 bases and J by 3 bases, with 8 bases between the two germline ends. CDR3 size: 15 residues. The CDR3 region has the DNA TGTGCCACCAGCAGAGAAGGGTACGACACCGGGGAGCTGTTTTTT. Its translation is CATSREGYDTGELFF.

The chain carries TRBV2 and TRBJ1-1; TRBD1 might be the D (6 bases). This CDR3 spans 12 amino acids. V was shortened by 7 bases and J by 10 bases, with 16 bases between the two germline ends. CDR1 is SNHLY and CDR2 is FYNNEI in the germline V gene. The CDR3 DNA reads TGTGCCAGCACTACGACAGGCGCGGGAGCTTTCTTT. Translation gives CASTTTGAGAFF.

This clonotype was observed a handful of times. The V gene is TRBV13, the J gene TRBJ1-1; the D gene is possibly TRBD1 (6 bases). Looked up from germline, CDR1 is PRHDT and CDR2 is FYEKMQ (reference sequence). The germline V and J ends were trimmed by 6 bases and 1 base, with 21 bases remaining between them. CDR3 length equals 17 residues. For the CDR3, the DNA is TGTGCCAGCAGTCCCTCCGGGACATCCCCTGGGAACACTGAAGCTTTCTTT. Translation: CASSPSGTSPGNTEAFF.